These 21 T cell receptor beta chains were sequenced from one sample in a study of Tregs in tolerant kidney transplant recipients. Assay: immunoSEQ multiplex PCR; the TCRdb copy retains only in-frame clones and omits some. In total, the table holds roughly 50,000 clones. The sample was CD4+ T cells from blood, taken before the transplant. The source of these receptors is a human donor who received a combined kidney and bone marrow transplant.

Notes on this clone: The DNA ends 3 residues before the CDR3 does, and the rest of the CDR3 is filled in from the germline J gene. The chain carries TRBV5-1 and TRBJ1-4, with a tentative D call TRBD1 (5 bases). The ends were cut back, 4 bases at V and 1 base at J, with 8 bases in the middle. The CDR3 has 14 residues. Germline V lookup: CDR1 SGHRS, CDR2 YFSETQ. The covered CDR3 bases are TGCGCCAGCAGCGACGGGGGAACTAATGAAAAA. This codes for CASSDGGTNEK. In full, the CDR3 reads CASSDGGTNEKLFF.

The CDR3 loop reads CASSLFSGQQETQYF. Incomplete CDR3 DNA: TGTGCCAGCAGCTTATTTAGCGGGCAGCAAGAGACC. V is TRBV7-6 and J is TRBJ2-5; 7 nucleotides agree with TRBD2. The read gets to within 3 residues of the CDR3 end, and the germline J gene fills in the rest. CDR1 is SGHVS and CDR2 is FNYEAQ in the germline V gene. V dropped 2 bases and J dropped 2; count of bases not matched to a gene: 5. The CDR3 has 15 residues.

On this clone itself: The read finishes 3 residues shy of the CDR3 end, and the germline J gene is used to complete it. The V gene is TRBV2, the J gene TRBJ2-5, with 7 bases that match TRBD2. The CDR3 runs to 13 residues. The V and J ends lost 6 bases and 1 base, in that order; junction bases with no gene match: 2. Germline V gene sequence: CDR1 SNHLY, CDR2 FYNNEI. CDR3 loop: CASRGTIQETQYF. Incomplete CDR3 DNA: TGTGCCAGCAGGGGGACTATCCAAGAGACC.

Comment on this clone: The read falls 3 residues short of the CDR3 end, and the missing part is taken from the germline J gene. The chain carries TRBV30 and TRBJ1-6; possibly TRBD1 for D (5 bases). The germline V gene encodes CDR1 GTSNPN and CDR2 SVGIG (reference sequence). The ends were cut back, 4 bases at V and 4 bases at J, with 14 bases in the middle. CDR3 length: 15 residues. The DNA read from the CDR3 is TGTGCCTGGAATGGGGCCCTCTCATATAATTCACCC. Translated: CAWNGALSYNSP. The whole CDR3 reads CAWNGALSYNSPLHF.

On this clone: The read terminates 3 residues before the CDR3 end, so the remaining end is supplied by the germline J gene. V usage is TRBV19 and J usage is TRBJ1-1; TRBD1 might be the D (6 bases). From germline, CDR1 is LNHDA and CDR2 SQIVND (reference sequence). V was trimmed by 8 bases and J by 0 bases, leaving 13 bases between them. This CDR3 region has 14 residues. The sequenced part of the CDR3 DNA is TGTGCCAGTCGCGGGGGGCGGATGAACACTGAA. This encodes CASRGGRMNTE. The full-length CDR3 reads as CASRGGRMNTEAFF.

A remark on this clone: The CDR3 extends 3 residues past the end of the read, so its final part is completed from the germline J gene. The V call is TRBV20-1, the J call TRBJ1-5; tentatively, D is TRBD1 (6 bases). Germline V gene lookup returns CDR1 DFQATT and CDR2 SNEGSKA (reference sequence). With 4 bases removed from V and 6 bases from J, the gap between germline ends came to 13 bases. This CDR3 spans 13 amino acids. CDR3 residues: CSAKTGFSQPQHF. CDR3 DNA (partial): TGCAGTGCTAAAACAGGGTTTTCTCAGCCC.

Concerning this clone: Read coverage stops 3 residues before the CDR3 terminus; the germline J gene supplies the remainder. This rearrangement joins TRBV19 to TRBJ2-5, with D possibly matching TRBD2 (6 bases). The CDR3 length is 15 residues. CDR1 is LNHDA and CDR2 is SQIVND in the germline V gene (reference sequence). V gave up 6 bases and J gave up 2 bases, with 16 bases separating them. The covered CDR3 bases are TGTGCCAGTAGGGTAGGGAGACTAGGGCAAGAGACC. Translating it yields CASRVGRLGQET. The full-length CDR3 reads as CASRVGRLGQETQYF.

Comment on this clone: Sequencing ends 3 residues short of the CDR3 end; the germline J gene provides the rest. The J gene is TRBJ2-1, the V gene TRBV20-1, with D unresolved. The CDR3 runs to 16 residues. Trimming left V 1 base short and J 5 bases short, with 18 bases between. The germline gives CDR1 DFQATT, CDR2 SNEGSKA (reference sequence). Here the CDR3 reads CSARATAPLIHNEQFF. CDR3 DNA (partial): TGCAGTGCTAGAGCGACTGCTCCCCTGATACACAATGAG.

About this clone itself: The read ends 3 residues shy of where the CDR3 ends; the end is completed using the germline J gene. V is TRBV18 and J is TRBJ1-3, with unresolved D. Germline V gene lookup returns CDR1 KGHSH and CDR2 LQKENI. V shed 3 bases and J shed 0 bases, with 15 bases lying between them. The CDR3 loop spans 17 amino acids. CDR3 in amino acids: CASSPLIADSSGNTIYF. The covered CDR3 bases are TGTGCCAGCTCACCCCTCATAGCTGATAGCTCTGGAAACACC. The full variable domain, its missing parts supplied by reference TRBV18 and TRBJ1-3, is NAGVMQNPRHLVRRRGQEARLRCSPMKGHSHVYWYRQLPEEGLKFMVYLQKENIIDESGMPKERFSAEFPKEGPSILRIQQVVRGDSAAYFCASSPLIADSSGNTIYFGEGSWLTVV.

As regards this clone: From the germline J gene comes the end of the CDR3, since the read stops 3 residues before it. The gene calls are TRBV19 and TRBJ1-1; D might be TRBD1 (5 bases). The germline gives CDR1 LNHDA, CDR2 SQIVND (reference sequence). Between the trimmed V and J ends, which lost 3 bases and 2 bases, there was a span of 13 bases. The CDR3 covers 15 residues. CDR3 sequence: CASSIRAAINTEAFF. The sequenced CDR3 bases are TGTGCCAGTAGTATCAGGGCAGCCATAAACACTGAA.

In regard to this clone: The CDR3 is cut off 3 residues early in the read; its end comes from the germline J gene. The chain joins TRBV7-9 to TRBJ2-7, with 7 positions matching TRBD1. This CDR3 has 14 residues. Germline-derived CDR1 and CDR2 are SEHNR and FQNEAQ (reference sequence). The V segment lost 4 bases and the J segment 3 bases; nucleotides outside the gene matches: 6. The CDR3 loop is CASSYRQGNYEQYF. CDR3 DNA, as far as it was read: TGTGCCAGCAGCTACCGACAGGGCAACTACGAG.

Regarding this clone: The read finishes 3 residues shy of the CDR3 end, and the germline J gene is used to complete it. This chain uses TRBV29-1 with TRBJ1-1, with no clear D. V was cut by 4 bases and J by 1 base, with 10 bases left in between. CDR3 size: 13 residues. CDR1 is SQVTM, CDR2 ANQGSEA, per germline. The CDR3: CSVAPAGNTEAFF. Partial CDR3 DNA: TGCAGCGTTGCCCCCGCCGGGAACACTGAA.

The CDR3 spells CAWSSNRASGNTIYF. The part of the CDR3 DNA that was read is TGTGCCTGGAGTTCTAACAGAGCCTCTGGAAACACC. V usage is TRBV30 and J usage is TRBJ1-3, with D uncertain. Coverage ceases 3 residues before the CDR3 finishes, and the germline J gene fills in the end. CDR1 and CDR2 (germline): GTSNPN, SVGIG (reference sequence). There are 15 residues in the CDR3. Trimming removed 2 bases from V and 0 bases from J, with 11 bases in between.

Comment on this clone: The missing CDR3 end, 3 residues past where the read stops, is filled in from the germline J gene. J is TRBJ2-7 and V is TRBV19; a weak D match, TRBD1 (6 bases). The ends were cut back, 5 bases at V and 4 bases at J, with 12 bases in the middle. Germline CDR1 reads LNHDA; CDR2 reads SQIVND (reference sequence). There are 13 residues in the CDR3. The part of the CDR3 DNA that was read is TGTGCCAGTAGTTCCCAAACAGGGTACGAG. Translated, it gives CASSSQTGYE. The full CDR3 protein is CASSSQTGYEQYF.

On this clone: From the germline J gene comes the end of the CDR3, since the read stops 3 residues before it. The chain carries TRBV7-2 and TRBJ1-2, with TRBD1 matching 8 bases. Trimming cost V 5 bases and J 6 bases; bases outside gene matches: 5. This CDR3 has 13 amino acids. Germline CDR1 SGHTA, CDR2 FQGNSA. The CDR3 bases that were read are TGTGCCAGCAGCCCCAACAGGGGGGATGGC. It translates to CASSPNRGDG. Given in full, the CDR3 is CASSPNRGDGYTF.

Points on this clone: The read gets to within 3 residues of the CDR3 end, and the germline J gene fills in the rest. The chain joins TRBV2 to TRBJ1-1; 7 positions match TRBD1. The CDR3 is made up of 14 amino acids. J lost 1 base, V lost 4 bases, and 3 bases had no gene match. Germline assignment: CDR1 SNHLY and CDR2 FYNNEI. The sequenced part of the CDR3 DNA is TGTGCCAGCAGTGGGCACAGGGGGAACACTGAA. Residues: CASSGHRGNTE. The full CDR3 protein is CASSGHRGNTEAFF.

Comment on this clone: The read ends 3 residues shy of where the CDR3 ends; the end is completed using the germline J gene. The gene calls are TRBV7-2 and TRBJ1-2; D is perhaps TRBD1 (5 bases). V was trimmed by 7 bases and J by 3 bases, leaving 15 bases between them. The CDR3 is 14 residues long. Germline V gene data show CDR1 as SGHTA and CDR2 as FQGNSA. CDR3 sequence reads: CASTRAVGDYGYTF. CDR3 bases read: TGTGCCAGCACCAGGGCGGTGGGTGACTATGGC.

As for this clone: The read ends 3 residues before the CDR3 terminus; that terminus is restored from the germline J gene. The chain combines TRBV7-2 with TRBJ2-7; 9 bases are a match to TRBD1. The CDR3 contains 15 residues. With 2 bases clipped from V and 6 bases from J, the junction kept 8 bases outside the gene matches. Germline assignment: CDR1 SGHTA and CDR2 FQGNSA. The sequenced CDR3 bases are TGTGCCAGCAGCTTACGGCGGGACAGGGCCCCCGAG. Protein: CASSLRRDRAPE. From start to end, the CDR3 is CASSLRRDRAPEQYF.

Concerning this clone itself: The sequenced fragment ends 3 residues before the CDR3 boundary, so the rest is inferred from the germline J gene. V is TRBV19 and J is TRBJ1-3; possible D gene TRBD1, 6 bases. V lost 8 bases, J lost 0 bases, and 14 bases lay in between. The CDR3 is 15 residues long. Germline CDR1 and CDR2: LNHDA and SQIVND (reference sequence). The sequenced part of the CDR3 DNA is TGTGCCAGTTATTCTACAGGGAACTCTGGAAACACC. Residues: CASYSTGNSGNT. Given in full, the CDR3 is CASYSTGNSGNTIYF.

About this clone itself: The read terminates 3 residues before the CDR3 end, so the remaining end is supplied by the germline J gene. The J gene is TRBJ2-3, the V gene TRBV6-2 or TRBV6-3; 8 nucleotides align to TRBD1. Germline CDR1 and CDR2: MNHEY and SVGEGT. Trimming at V came to 6 bases and at J to 6 bases, leaving 5 bases not matched to a gene. The CDR3 loop spans 13 amino acids. CDR3 DNA, as far as it was read: TGTGCCAGCAGCACCTACAGGGGGGATACG. Amino acid sequence: CASSTYRGDT. The whole CDR3 protein is CASSTYRGDTQYF.

Details on this clone: The CDR3 extends 3 residues past the end of the read, so its final part is completed from the germline J gene. This chain connects TRBV6-2 or TRBV6-3 to TRBJ1-2; TRBD1 aligns across 10 bases. CDR1 and CDR2 from the germline V gene are MNHEY and SVGEGT. Trimming removed 7 bases from V and 4 bases from J; junction bases left unmatched: 9. The CDR3 sequence is 15 residues long. Partial CDR3 DNA: TGTGCCAGCACCTCCCGGGACAGGGGTAGCTATGGC. Its protein product is CASTSRDRGSYG. The entire CDR3 protein is CASTSRDRGSYGYTF.